This T cell receptor beta chain was profiled in a study of blood T cell repertoires in COVID-19. Overall study context: The analysed material was cDNA or gDNA that came from T cells, B-cell-depleted T cells, or PBMCs.

The protocol was immunoSEQ multiplex PCR, while the TCRdb copy is restricted to in-frame clones and leaves out a portion. The repertoire consists of 280,000 or so clones, with around 82% occurring once and the leading ten covering more than 8%. CDR3 size: 14 residues. Germline CDR1 and CDR2: LGHNA and YNFKEQ. J lost 3 bases, V lost 3 bases, and 3 bases had no gene match. This sequence joins TRBV4-2 and TRBJ1-1; 8 positions match TRBD1. The receptor comes from a woman aged 50 to 60 who had recovered from COVID-19. What was sequenced was peripheral blood. The CDR3 here is CASSHVDRDTEAFF. The CDR3 DNA sequence: TGTGCCAGCAGCCACGTGGACAGGGACACTGAAGCTTTCTTT.